Each of the 16 T cell receptor beta chains below was sequenced from the same sample in a study of cytomegalovirus exposure and HLA in healthy donors. Researchers ran the PCR with 60 Vbeta and 13 Jbeta primers. The table came from immunoSEQ multiplex PCR; TCRdb's copy has only in-frame clones and leaves some out. The sample has roughly 300,000 clones; roughly 90% are singletons. The sequenced sample consisted of PBMCs. The receptors shown here come from a man in his forties or fifties in good health and CMV-seropositive.

The chain has TRBV10-2 and TRBJ2-2, with 10 positions matching TRBD2. Trimming removed 8 bases from V and 3 bases from J; junction bases left unmatched: 3. This CDR3 has 14 amino acids. Looked up from germline, CDR1 is WSHSY and CDR2 is SAAADI. The CDR3 is CASRGLADTGELFF. The CDR3 DNA sequence: TGCGCCAGCCGAGGACTAGCGGACACCGGGGAGCTGTTTTTT.

As regards this clone: Sequence at one end of the junction differs from germline and may be a read error. V gene TRBV7-7 combines with J gene TRBJ2-2; no reliable D call. CDR1 is SSHAT, CDR2 FNYEAQ, per germline (reference sequence). This CDR3 region has 12 residues. The CDR3, as DNA: TGTGCTAGCAGCTATCCGGCCGGGGAGCTGTTTTTT. Translation: CASSYPAGELFF.

This clone was seen just once. The J gene is TRBJ2-6, the V gene TRBV19, with D possibly matching TRBD1 (7 bases). The V and J ends lost 5 bases and 4 bases respectively, with 12 bases between them. The germline V gene has CDR1 LNHDA and CDR2 SQIVND (reference sequence). The CDR3 loop spans 15 amino acids. The CDR3 nucleotides are TGTGCCAGTAGTCCAGGGGGGAACGGGGCCAACGTCCTGACTTTC. The encoded protein is CASSPGGNGANVLTF.

The chain recombines TRBV7-9 with TRBJ2-3, with 9 positions matching TRBD2. Per germline, CDR1 SEHNR and CDR2 FQNEAQ (reference sequence). This CDR3 region has 18 residues. The ends lost 1 base at V and 0 bases at J; junction bases unmatched: 8. CDR3 region: CASSLETIAGASTDTQYF. The CDR3 DNA sequence: TGTGCCAGCAGCTTAGAGACTATAGCGGGAGCTAGCACAGATACGCAGTATTTT.

J is TRBJ2-1 and V is TRBV5-4, with unresolved D. The V and J ends lost 6 bases and 4 bases respectively, with 11 bases between them. This CDR3 has 13 amino acids. Germline CDR1 reads SGHNT; CDR2 reads YYREEE (reference sequence). The CDR3 loop reads CASIEPLYNEQFF. DNA for the CDR3: TGTGCCAGCATCGAGCCCCTTTACAATGAGCAGTTCTTC.

The CDR3: CASSLKRGASYTEAFF. The CDR3 coding sequence is TGTGCCAGCAGCTTAAAAAGGGGCGCTTCGTACACTGAAGCTTTCTTT. The chain is built from TRBV13 and TRBJ1-1, with D tentatively TRBD1 (5 bases). The CDR3 length is 16 residues. Trimming took 2 bases from V and 3 from J, leaving 16 bases between them. The germline gives CDR1 PRHDT, CDR2 FYEKMQ (reference sequence).

The V and J genes are TRBV28 and TRBJ2-7, with TRBD1 identical over 10 bases. Germline V CDR1 and CDR2: MDHEN, SYDVKM. The CDR3 spans 13 residues. J gave up 4 bases and V 6 bases, and 3 bases lay outside the gene matches. CDR3 loop: CASRRTGGYEQYF. As DNA, the CDR3 is TGTGCCAGCAGGAGGACAGGGGGTTACGAGCAGTACTTC.

The rearrangement links TRBV5-1 to TRBJ1-1; 10 bases align to TRBD1. There are 15 residues in the CDR3. V dropped 4 bases and J dropped 11; count of bases not matched to a gene: 14. In germline, CDR1 is SGHRS, CDR2 YFSETQ. This CDR3 reads CASSLTGTGAMGAFF. In DNA, the CDR3 is TGCGCCAGCAGCCTCACCGGGACAGGGGCGATGGGTGCTTTCTTT.

CDR3 in amino acids: CATSRTRDTQYF. CDR3 nucleotides: TGTGCCACCAGCAGAACGAGAGATACGCAGTATTTT. The chain has TRBV15 and TRBJ2-3; D unclear. The V gene's germline CDR1 is LNHNV and CDR2 YYDKDF (reference sequence). The CDR3 spans 12 residues. V gave up 2 bases and J gave up 5 bases, with 5 bases separating them.

This chain joins TRBV19 and TRBJ2-7; D might be TRBD2 (6 bases). With 3 bases removed from V and 3 bases from J, the gap between germline ends came to 15 bases. The CDR3 runs 15 residues. From germline, CDR1 is LNHDA and CDR2 SQIVND (reference sequence). The CDR3 spells CASSMGGGLHYEQYF. The DNA for the CDR3 is TGTGCCAGTAGTATGGGTGGGGGACTCCACTACGAGCAGTACTTC.

The chain recombines TRBV6-1 with TRBJ1-2; possibly TRBD1 for D (6 bases). The length of the CDR3 is 13 residues. Trimming removed 4 bases from V and 4 bases from J, with 10 bases in between. Germline assignment: CDR1 MNHNS and CDR2 SASEGT. DNA of the CDR3: TGTGCCAGCAGTGTGACAGGAGTCTATGGCTACACCTTC. Protein: CASSVTGVYGYTF.

V and J are TRBV6-5 and TRBJ2-7; 8 bases match TRBD2. Germline lookup yields CDR1 MNHEY and CDR2 SVGAGI. Trimming at V came to 0 bases and at J to 1 base, leaving 5 bases not matched to a gene. The CDR3 is 16 residues long. The CDR3 DNA is TGTGCCAGCAGTTACTCGACGGCTAGCGGGTCCTACGAGCAGTACTTC. Translation gives CASSYSTASGSYEQYF.

This chain's CDR3 is CASSSGSRQETQYF. In nucleotides, the CDR3 is TGTGCCAGCAGTTCGGGGTCGCGCCAAGAGACCCAGTACTTC. V is TRBV6-5 and J is TRBJ2-5; a possible D gene is TRBD2 (5 bases). Germline V CDR1 and CDR2: MNHEY, SVGAGI. The V end was cut by 4 bases, the J end by 1 base, with 10 bases between. This CDR3 comprises 14 residues.

This clone was seen only once. V gene TRBV2 combines with J gene TRBJ2-7, with 7 bases aligning to TRBD2. CDR1 is SNHLY and CDR2 is FYNNEI in the germline V gene. Germline trimming cut 7 bases from V and 1 base from J; bases unmatched to any gene: 10. CDR3 length: 15 residues. This CDR3 reads CASKVALAVSYEQYF. DNA for the CDR3: TGTGCCAGCAAAGTAGCTCTAGCGGTTTCCTACGAGCAGTACTTC.

The rearrangement links TRBV10-3 to TRBJ2-7, with D perhaps matching TRBD1 (6 bases). In germline, CDR1 is ENHRY, CDR2 SYGVKD. CDR3 size: 18 residues. The V gene lost 4 bases and the J gene lost 1 base, with 23 bases spanning the gap. The CDR3, as DNA: TGTGCCATCAGTGCCAAGACAACAGGGCTTCCTAGTTCCTACGAGCAGTACTTC. It translates to CAISAKTTGLPSSYEQYF.

A word on this clone: Germline is not matched at one junction end, which may reflect a read error. The rearrangement uses TRBV7-9 and TRBJ1-1; a possible D gene is TRBD1 (5 bases). This CDR3 comprises 13 residues. Germline lookup yields CDR1 SEHNR and CDR2 FQNEAQ (reference sequence). The CDR3 loop is CSSSLVGGTEAFF. CDR3 sequence (DNA): TGTTCCAGCAGCTTAGTCGGGGGGACTGAAGCTTTCTTT. The whole variable domain, filled in from reference TRBV7-9 and TRBJ1-1, reads DTGVSQNPRHKITKRGQNVTFRCDPISEHNRLYWYRQTLGQGPEFLTYFQNEAQLEKSRLLSDRFSAERPKGSFSTLEIQRTEQGDSAMYLCSSSLVGGTEAFFGQGTRLTVV.